This passage covers 27 T cell receptor beta chains from one sample sequenced in a study of post-analysis software for immune sequencing data. General observations from the study: Five or six TRBV segments were more frequent in patients than controls; TRBV5-6, TRBV5-1 and TRBV20-1 belonged to this group.

No antigens are known for them. Unique molecular identifiers were present in the TCR beta cDNA libraries. TCRdb redid the calling of the PCR reads with MiXCR, one entry per CDR3 protein. The sample has 400,000 to 500,000 distinct CDR3 sequences; over 30% are singletons. Sequences were obtained from blood. The receptors were gathered from a girl aged 2 to 9 with multiple sclerosis.

J is TRBJ2-3 and V is TRBV10-3, with D maybe TRBD2 (5 bases). The CDR3 totals 14 residues. Germline V gene data show CDR1 as ENHRY and CDR2 as SYGVKD. V lost 4 bases, J lost 6 bases, and 14 bases lay in between. CDR3 coding DNA: TGTGCCATCAGTGTTCGGGGAAAAGGGGATACGCAGTATTTT. Translated, it gives CAISVRGKGDTQYF.

The chain combines TRBV21-1 with TRBJ1-2; TRBD1 is the table's D call and was not checked against the DNA. TRBV21-1 is described as a pseudogene. The CDR3 has 17 residues. The CDR3 coding sequence is TGTGCCAGCAGCAAAGCGCCCTTTTTCCACAGGTTTAGCGGCTACACCTTC. As protein: CASSKAPFFHRFSGYTF.

A few counts support this clonotype. V and J are TRBV12-3 or TRBV12-4 and TRBJ1-2; no clear D gene. The CDR3 is 10 amino acids. Between the trimmed V and J ends, which lost 2 bases and 7 bases, there was a span of 2 bases. This CDR3 reads CASSLSGYTF. The DNA of the CDR3 is TGTGCCAGCAGTTTAAGTGGCTACACCTTC.

The chain links TRBV29-1 to TRBJ2-1; 7 nucleotides line up with TRBD2. CDR3 length: 15 residues. V lost 4 bases, J lost 4 bases, and 10 bases stayed unmatched. CDR1 SQVTM and CDR2 ANQGSEA come from the germline V gene. CDR3 nucleotide sequence: TGCAGCGTTGGGTTCGGGCTAGCGGTTTACAATGAGCAGTTCTTC. Translating it yields CSVGFGLAVYNEQFF.

This rearrangement joins TRBV6-1 to TRBJ1-5; tentative D call: TRBD1 (5 bases). The CDR3 loop spans 14 amino acids. Trimming stripped 4 bases from V and 6 bases from J, with 13 bases between. Germline V gene lookup returns CDR1 MNHNS and CDR2 SASEGT. CDR3 protein: CASSATGTPQPQHF. The CDR3 DNA follows: TGTGCCAGCAGTGCCACAGGTACCCCTCAGCCCCAGCATTTT.

The chain employs TRBV15 and TRBJ2-7; TRBD2 might be the D (5 bases). The end of the DNA fits TRBJ2-5 better, so the J call may be wrong. The CDR3 extends over 14 amino acids. Germline V CDR1 and CDR2: LNHNV, YYDKDF (reference sequence). The CDR3 spells CATSTGLVIETQYF. Here the CDR3 DNA reads TGTGCCACCAGCACCGGACTTGTCATAGAGACCCAGTACTTC.

This clonotype was found many times. The chain employs TRBV3-1 and TRBJ2-7; D unresolved. The ends were cut back, 0 bases at V and 1 base at J, with 7 bases in the middle. CDR1 is LGHDT and CDR2 is YNNKEL in the germline V gene (reference sequence). The CDR3 is made up of 14 amino acids. This chain's CDR3 is CASSQDVNSYEQYF. The CDR3 coding sequence is TGTGCCAGCAGCCAAGACGTCAATTCCTACGAGCAGTACTTC.

This clonotype was detected a few times. The chain recombines TRBV7-2 with TRBJ2-3; weak D call: TRBD2 (5 bases). CDR1 is SGHTA, CDR2 FQGNSA, per germline. The CDR3 runs to 14 residues. Trimming stripped 5 bases from V and 1 base from J, with 10 bases between. The CDR3 loop is CASSPTRGTDTQYF. The CDR3 DNA sequence: TGTGCCAGCAGCCCCACTAGGGGCACAGATACGCAGTATTTT. The variable domain in full, completed from reference TRBV7-2 and TRBJ2-3, reads GAGVSQSPSNKVTEKGKDVELRCDPISGHTALYWYRQSLGQGLEFLIYFQGNSAPDKSGLPSDRFSAERTGGSVSTLTIQRTQQEDSAVYLCASSPTRGTDTQYFGPGTRLTVL.

This clonotype was picked up a small number of times. The rearrangement joins TRBV20-1 to TRBJ2-5, with TRBD2 identical over 8 bases. The CDR3 sequence is 13 residues long. The trim removed 5 bases at V and 2 bases at J, leaving 4 bases unmatched. The germline CDR1 and CDR2 sequences are DFQATT and SNEGSKA (reference sequence). The chain's CDR3 is CSALSGIQETQYF. For the CDR3, the DNA is TGCAGTGCTCTTAGCGGGATTCAAGAGACCCAGTACTTC.

V usage is TRBV20-1 and J usage is TRBJ2-1, with a weak D call TRBD1 (6 bases). The CDR3 runs to 16 residues. Germline V CDR1 and CDR2: DFQATT, SNEGSKA (reference sequence). Deletions cut 5 bases from V and 5 bases from J, with 22 bases between. The CDR3 here is CSAGRTVLMANNEQFF. CDR3 coding DNA: TGCAGTGCTGGTCGGACAGTTTTAATGGCCAACAATGAGCAGTTCTTC.

This clonotype appeared once. This rearrangement joins TRBV12-3 or TRBV12-4 to TRBJ2-7, with TRBD2 identical over 8 bases. Germline trimming cut 6 bases from V and 7 bases from J; bases unmatched to any gene: 11. The CDR3 sequence is 14 residues long. The CDR3 nucleotides read TGTGCCAGCAGCAGCGGGGGCTTCTACAATGAGCAGTACTTC. As protein: CASSSGGFYNEQYF.

The chain combines TRBV11-2 with TRBJ1-1; D not certain. Between the trimmed V and J ends, which lost 5 bases and 2 bases, there was a span of 12 bases. The CDR3 consists of 14 residues. The V gene's germline CDR1 is SGHAT and CDR2 FQNNGV. DNA for the CDR3: TGTGCCAGCAGCCGAAGAGTACCCAACACTGAAGCTTTCTTT. It specifies CASSRRVPNTEAFF.

The chain joins TRBV5-1 to TRBJ1-2, with 7 bases identical to TRBD1. Trimming took 5 bases from V and 8 from J; bases not matched to a gene: 9. Germline V gene lookup returns CDR1 SGHRS and CDR2 YFSETQ. This CDR3 has 13 amino acids. The CDR3 DNA reads TGCGCCAGCAGTTACAGGGGCCGGGAGGGCTACACCTTC. This codes for CASSYRGREGYTF.

The V and J genes are TRBV25-1 and TRBJ1-5; D is uncertain. This CDR3 has 12 amino acids. The germline V and J ends were trimmed by 5 bases and 5 bases, with 7 bases remaining between them. Germline V gene data show CDR1 as MGHDK and CDR2 as SYGVNS. CDR3 sequence reads: CASSKGDQPQHF. The CDR3 nucleotides read TGTGCCAGCAGTAAAGGTGATCAGCCCCAGCATTTT.

The rearrangement uses TRBV5-1 and TRBJ2-5; TRBD1 matches 9 bases. The CDR3 extends over 17 amino acids. Unmatched junction bases numbered 8, after V lost 0 bases and J lost 2 bases. Per the germline V gene, CDR1 is SGHRS and CDR2 is YFSETQ. The CDR3: CASSLVGTGRIQETQYF. As DNA, the CDR3 is TGCGCCAGCAGCTTGGTGGGGACAGGGAGGATTCAAGAGACCCAGTACTTC. Looking up the rest from reference TRBV5-1 and TRBJ2-5 gives the full variable domain: KAGVTQTPRYLIKTRGQQVTLSCSPISGHRSVSWYQQTPGQGLQFLFEYFSETQRNKGNFPGRFSGRQFSNSRSEMNVSTLELGDSALYLCASSLVGTGRIQETQYFGPGTRLLVL.

The gene calls are TRBV29-1 and TRBJ2-3; TRBD2 might be the D (6 bases). The CDR3 covers 14 residues. The germline gives CDR1 SQVTM, CDR2 ANQGSEA. Written as DNA, the CDR3 is TGCAGTTTCCTAGCTAGCGATAGCACAGATACGCAGTATTTT. As protein: CSFLASDSTDTQYF.

This clonotype was seen more than once but under ten times. This chain uses TRBV5-5 with TRBJ2-5, with 12 bases lining up with TRBD2. The CDR3 totals 16 residues. Germline trimming cut 3 bases from V and 2 bases from J; bases unmatched to any gene: 5. CDR1 and CDR2 (germline): SGHKS, YYEKEE (reference sequence). The CDR3 protein is CASSSVLAGGQETQYF. CDR3 in DNA: TGTGCCAGCAGCTCGGTACTAGCGGGGGGTCAAGAGACCCAGTACTTC.

The genes are TRBV10-3 and TRBJ2-7; 8 bases agree with TRBD1. Trimming took 6 bases from V and 0 from J; bases not matched to a gene: 1. The CDR3 runs 13 residues. In germline, CDR1 is ENHRY, CDR2 SYGVKD. CDR3 residues: CAISGQGSYEQYF. The CDR3 DNA sequence: TGTGCCATCAGCGGACAGGGCTCCTACGAGCAGTACTTC.

This clonotype has only a few counts. This rearrangement joins TRBV12-3 or TRBV12-4 to TRBJ2-5, with TRBD1 matching over 7 bases. With V trimmed by 5 bases and J by 0 bases, 6 bases remained unmatched. There are 15 residues in the CDR3. DNA of the CDR3: TGTGCCAGCAGTAGGACAGGCCGATACCAAGAGACCCAGTACTTC. Translating gives CASSRTGRYQETQYF.

The V call is TRBV10-3, the J call TRBJ2-1; D assignment may be TRBD1 or TRBD2 (5 bases each). The CDR3 runs 19 residues. V was pared by 0 bases and J by 1 base, with 19 bases between. Germline CDR1 ENHRY, CDR2 SYGVKD. The CDR3 DNA is TGTGCCATCAGTGAGTCGGCGGCAGGGCGCGGGTCATCCTACAATGAGCAGTTCTTC. It encodes CAISESAAGRGSSYNEQFF.

This clonotype was seen more than once but under ten times. The rearrangement joins TRBV7-2 to TRBJ2-5; TRBD2 is a possible D gene (5 bases). The CDR3 consists of 14 residues. Deletions cut 6 bases from V and 3 bases from J, with 14 bases between. CDR1 and CDR2 from the germline V gene are SGHTA and FQGNSA. CDR3 coding DNA: TGTGCCAGCAGACCGTCCGGGATGGAAGAGACCCAGTACTTC. It is translated as CASRPSGMEETQYF.

The V gene is TRBV9, the J gene TRBJ2-1; TRBD2 matches 7 bases. The V gene end was trimmed by 2 bases and the J gene end by 7 bases; junction bases not matched to a gene: 6. The germline CDR1 and CDR2 sequences are SGDLS and YYNGEE. The CDR3 has 14 amino acids. CDR3 sequence: CASSVGRGWNEQFF. The CDR3 DNA sequence: TGTGCCAGCAGCGTGGGGCGGGGGTGGAATGAGCAGTTCTTC.

The chain couples TRBV20-1 to TRBJ2-1; 11 nucleotides match TRBD2. Germline lookup yields CDR1 DFQATT and CDR2 SNEGSKA (reference sequence). CDR3 length: 15 residues. With 1 base clipped from V and 4 bases from J, the junction kept 3 bases outside the gene matches. CDR3 sequence: CSARVRLAGYNEQFF. The CDR3 DNA is TGCAGTGCTAGAGTAAGACTAGCGGGGTACAATGAGCAGTTCTTC.

The chain recombines TRBV7-9 with TRBJ2-5; D unclear. The CDR3 covers 14 residues. Germline CDR1 is SEHNR and CDR2 is FQNEAQ (reference sequence). V gave up 1 base and J gave up 3 bases, with 9 bases separating them. This chain's CDR3 is CASSLDLRKETQYF. The CDR3 region has the DNA TGTGCCAGCAGCTTAGATCTTAGGAAAGAGACCCAGTACTTC.

This chain uses TRBV29-1 with TRBJ1-5; D ambiguous. Trimming took off 7 bases at V and 4 bases at J, with 11 bases between the two ends. Germline V gene sequence: CDR1 SQVTM, CDR2 ANQGSEA. The CDR3 totals 12 residues. The CDR3 DNA sequence: TGCAGCGCCTTAGAGGGAAATCAGCCCCAGCATTTT. Amino acid sequence: CSALEGNQPQHF. Full variable domain (missing parts from reference TRBV29-1 and TRBJ1-5): SAVISQKPSRDICQRGTSLTIQCQVDSQVTMMFWYRQQPGQSLTLIATANQGSEATYESGFVIDKFPISRPNLTFSTLTVSNMSPEDSSIYLCSALEGNQPQHFGDGTRLSIL.

This clonotype came up a few times. V usage is TRBV20-1 and J usage is TRBJ1-2, with D possibly TRBD1 on 5 matching bases. This CDR3 is 12 amino acids long. The V end was cut by 6 bases, the J end by 8 bases, with 16 bases between. Germline V CDR1 and CDR2: DFQATT, SNEGSKA (reference sequence). CDR3 sequence: CSATPQGRGYTF. In DNA form, the CDR3 reads TGCAGTGCGACGCCGCAGGGTCGGGGCTACACCTTC.

The CDR3 here is CSARRGGRGADTQYF. DNA of the CDR3: TGCAGTGCTCGAAGGGGCGGGAGGGGCGCAGATACGCAGTATTTT. V and J are TRBV29-1 and TRBJ2-3, with 9 bases that match TRBD2. This CDR3 contains 15 residues. Germline V gene lookup returns CDR1 SQVTM and CDR2 ANQGSEA.